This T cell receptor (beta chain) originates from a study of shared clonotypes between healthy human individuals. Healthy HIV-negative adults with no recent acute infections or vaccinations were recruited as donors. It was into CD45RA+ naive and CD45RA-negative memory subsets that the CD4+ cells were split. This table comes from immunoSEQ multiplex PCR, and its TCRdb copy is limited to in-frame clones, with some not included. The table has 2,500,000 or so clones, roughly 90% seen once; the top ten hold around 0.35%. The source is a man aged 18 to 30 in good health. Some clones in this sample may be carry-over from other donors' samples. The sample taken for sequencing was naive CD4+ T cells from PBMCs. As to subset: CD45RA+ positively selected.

DNA for the CDR3: TGTGCCAGCAGCTCAACCAGTTATACGCAGTATTTT. The encoded protein is CASSSTSYTQYF. The chain has TRBV9 and TRBJ2-3; D gene ambiguous. The germline gives CDR1 SGDLS, CDR2 YYNGEE. The V and J ends lost 4 bases and 7 bases respectively, with 10 bases between them. The CDR3 sequence is 12 residues long.